These 25 T cell receptor beta chains were sequenced from one sample in a study of blood T cell repertoires in COVID-19. The protocol was immunoSEQ multiplex PCR, while the TCRdb copy is restricted to in-frame clones and leaves out a portion. The top ten clones hold 15% to 19% of a sample with about 250,000 clones, approximately 84% of them seen once. Material for sequencing was peripheral blood. The receptors originated from a person between 65 and 79 years old with COVID-19, enrolled during active disease.

V is TRBV6-2 or TRBV6-3 and J is TRBJ1-2, with 9 nucleotides matching TRBD1. The V and J ends lost 2 bases and 4 bases, in that order; junction bases with no gene match: 2. The CDR3 totals 14 residues. Per the germline V gene, CDR1 is MNHEY and CDR2 is SVGEGT. CDR3 sequence reads: CASSYLGQGYGYTF. The CDR3 nucleotides are TGTGCCAGCAGTTACCTGGGACAGGGCTATGGCTACACCTTC.

The V and J genes are TRBV9 and TRBJ2-5; maybe TRBD1 (6 bases). This CDR3 comprises 15 residues. The ends were cut back, 3 bases at V and 2 bases at J, with 14 bases in the middle. CDR1 and CDR2 (germline): SGDLS, YYNGEE. The CDR3 DNA sequence: TGTGCCAGCAGCGCTCAGTCCCAGGGGCAAGAGACCCAGTACTTC. It yields the protein CASSAQSQGQETQYF.

The chain links TRBV19 to TRBJ2-3, with a possible D match to TRBD2 (5 bases). The CDR3 contains 14 residues. Germline V CDR1 and CDR2: LNHDA, SQIVND (reference sequence). Trimming took 4 bases from V and 5 from J, leaving 13 bases between them. CDR3 amino acids: CASSTGERGDTQYF. The CDR3 DNA reads as TGTGCCAGTAGTACTGGGGAACGGGGAGATACGCAGTATTTT.

CDR3 in DNA: TGTGCCAGCAGCGAGGGACAGATCACCGGGGAGCTGTTTTTT. This sequence encodes CASSEGQITGELFF. V gene TRBV9 combines with J gene TRBJ2-2, with 7 bases lining up with TRBD1. Trimming at V came to 3 bases and at J to 4 bases, leaving 3 bases not matched to a gene. The CDR3 is 14 amino acids. Germline V gene lookup returns CDR1 SGDLS and CDR2 YYNGEE.

This clone appeared a single time. This sequence joins TRBV7-9 and TRBJ2-7; D call uncertain. The CDR3 is made up of 12 amino acids. In germline, CDR1 is SEHNR, CDR2 FQNEAQ (reference sequence). Trimming pared 2 bases from V and 3 bases from J, leaving 5 bases between. The CDR3 region has the DNA TGTGCCAGCAGCTTATCGGGCTACGAGCAGTACTTC. Its protein is CASSLSGYEQYF. Using reference TRBV7-9 and TRBJ2-7 for the parts outside the CDR3, the full variable domain is DTGVSQNPRHKITKRGQNVTFRCDPISEHNRLYWYRQTLGQGPEFLTYFQNEAQLEKSRLLSDRFSAERPKGSFSTLEIQRTEQGDSAMYLCASSLSGYEQYFGPGTRLTVT.

The J gene is TRBJ1-1, the V gene TRBV5-1; tentatively, D is TRBD1 (6 bases). CDR3 size: 13 residues. The germline V gene encodes CDR1 SGHRS and CDR2 YFSETQ. Trimming cost V 6 bases and J 2 bases, with 11 bases left between them. Here the CDR3 reads CASTYRENTEAFF. The CDR3 bases are TGCGCCAGCACCTACAGGGAAAACACTGAAGCTTTCTTT.

The gene calls are TRBV2 and TRBJ2-5; a weak D match, TRBD1 (6 bases). The CDR3 is 18 residues long. V was shortened by 6 bases and J by 5 bases, with 28 bases between the two germline ends. Germline V lookup: CDR1 SNHLY, CDR2 FYNNEI. The CDR3: CASSASNHRARMSETQYF. The CDR3 DNA sequence: TGTGCCAGCAGCGCGAGTAATCACAGGGCAAGGATGTCTGAGACCCAGTACTTC.

In this sample, this clone turned up once. The chain uses TRBV5-1 and TRBJ1-2; D might be TRBD1 (5 bases). The ends were cut back, 3 bases at V and 2 bases at J, with 11 bases in the middle. The CDR3 runs to 14 residues. Germline V lookup: CDR1 SGHRS, CDR2 YFSETQ. CDR3 sequence reads: CASSWSDTNYGYTF. The CDR3 region has the DNA TGCGCCAGCAGCTGGTCGGACACGAACTATGGCTACACCTTC. The variable domain in full, completed from reference TRBV5-1 and TRBJ1-2, reads KAGVTQTPRYLIKTRGQQVTLSCSPISGHRSVSWYQQTPGQGLQFLFEYFSETQRNKGNFPGRFSGRQFSNSRSEMNVSTLELGDSALYLCASSWSDTNYGYTFGSGTRLTVV.

This rearrangement joins TRBV19 to TRBJ1-2, with TRBD1 matching 8 bases. This CDR3 contains 15 residues. CDR1 is LNHDA and CDR2 is SQIVND in the germline V gene (reference sequence). J gave up 4 bases and V 5 bases, and 9 bases lay outside the gene matches. CDR3 amino acids: CASSRQGRFGYGYTF. The CDR3 nucleotides read TGTGCCAGTAGTCGACAGGGGCGTTTTGGCTATGGCTACACCTTC.

The chain employs TRBV19 and TRBJ2-2, with 7 nucleotides matching TRBD2. Trimming at V came to 3 bases and at J to 4 bases, leaving 11 bases not matched to a gene. The CDR3 totals 17 residues. Germline lookup yields CDR1 LNHDA and CDR2 SQIVND (reference sequence). The DNA of the CDR3 is TGTGCCAGTAGTATTGGGCTAGCGGCTACGCGCACCGGGGAGCTGTTTTTT. Translation: CASSIGLAATRTGELFF.

The DNA of the CDR3 is TGTGCCAGTACCAGGGGTGGGCAGCCCCAGCATTTT. This codes for CASTRGGQPQHF. The rearrangement uses TRBV2 and TRBJ1-5, with D possibly matching TRBD1 (6 bases). The CDR3 is 12 residues long. CDR1 is SNHLY and CDR2 is FYNNEI in the germline V gene. Trimming took 9 bases from V and 7 from J, leaving 13 bases between them. Full variable domain (missing parts from reference TRBV2 and TRBJ1-5): EPEVTQTPSHQVTQMGQEVILRCVPISNHLYFYWYRQILGQKVEFLVSFYNNEISEKSEIFDDQFSVERPDGSNFTLKIRSTKLEDSAMYFCASTRGGQPQHFGDGTRLSIL.

The chain is built from TRBV27 and TRBJ2-5, with 7 bases identical to TRBD2. The V segment lost 6 bases and the J segment 2 bases; nucleotides outside the gene matches: 3. The CDR3 length is 13 residues. The germline gives CDR1 MNHEY, CDR2 SMNVEV (reference sequence). The chain's CDR3 is CASRASGQETQYF. CDR3 sequence (DNA): TGTGCCAGCAGAGCTAGCGGACAAGAGACCCAGTACTTC.

CDR3 bases: TGTGCCAGCAGCGTAGCTAACCGTGGCTACACCTTC. It codes for CASSVANRGYTF. The genes are TRBV9 and TRBJ1-2; D is unresolved. The CDR3 sequence is 12 residues long. The ends were cut back, 0 bases at V and 7 bases at J, with 7 bases in the middle. The germline V gene has CDR1 SGDLS and CDR2 YYNGEE.

V and J are TRBV4-1 and TRBJ2-1; D remains ambiguous. The CDR3 contains 17 residues. V was trimmed by 4 bases and J by 7 bases, leaving 23 bases between them. Germline loops: CDR1 MGHRA, CDR2 YSYEKL. In nucleotides, the CDR3 is TGCGCCAGCAGCCCCTCAACTGGGCTGTTGGTCCAAAATGAGCAGTTCTTC. Protein sequence: CASSPSTGLLVQNEQFF.

The rearrangement links TRBV5-1 to TRBJ1-6; TRBD1 agrees at 7 bases. The J segment lost 0 bases and the V segment lost 3 bases, leaving 6 bases of the junction unmatched. Germline CDR1 is SGHRS and CDR2 is YFSETQ. The CDR3 covers 17 residues. The CDR3 is CASSSGQASSYNSPLHF. The DNA of the CDR3 is TGCGCCAGCAGCTCTGGACAGGCGAGCTCCTATAATTCACCCCTCCACTTT.

The rearrangement joins TRBV18 to TRBJ2-7, with a possible D match to TRBD2 (6 bases). Trimming removed 3 bases from V and 2 bases from J, with 14 bases in between. The germline V gene encodes CDR1 KGHSH and CDR2 LQKENI. The CDR3 length is 15 residues. The CDR3 region is CASSPPAGSTYEQYF. Written as DNA, the CDR3 is TGTGCCAGCTCACCCCCCGCCGGGAGTACCTACGAGCAGTACTTC. Together with reference TRBV18 and TRBJ2-7, the CDR3 gives the full variable domain: NAGVMQNPRHLVRRRGQEARLRCSPMKGHSHVYWYRQLPEEGLKFMVYLQKENIIDESGMPKERFSAEFPKEGPSILRIQQVVRGDSAAYFCASSPPAGSTYEQYFGPGTRLTVT.

The chain employs TRBV28 and TRBJ1-5; weak D call: TRBD1 (6 bases). Germline CDR1 and CDR2: MDHEN and SYDVKM. This CDR3 is built from 15 residues. V lost 5 bases to trimming and J lost 3 bases, with 14 bases between them. In DNA, the CDR3 is TGTGCCAGCAGTCTAGCAAGGGGGATCAATCAGCCCCAGCATTTT. It specifies CASSLARGINQPQHF.

The chain combines TRBV12-3 or TRBV12-4 with TRBJ1-2; weak D call: TRBD1 (5 bases). The ends were cut back, 8 bases at V and 4 bases at J, with 14 bases in the middle. CDR3 size: 13 residues. The CDR3 nucleotides are TGTGCCAGCTGTACTCAGGGTGGCTATGGCTACACCTTC. Its protein is CASCTQGGYGYTF.

The chain is built from TRBV6-4 and TRBJ2-2, with TRBD2 matching 7 bases. CDR3 length equals 14 residues. Germline values: CDR1 MRHNA, CDR2 SNTAGT. V shed 4 bases, J shed 4 bases, and the junction held 3 bases outside the gene matches. CDR3 in DNA: TGTGCCAGCAGTGTAGGGAGGGTCACCGGGGAGCTGTTTTTT. Translated: CASSVGRVTGELFF.

The rearrangement links TRBV2 to TRBJ2-7, with a possible D match to TRBD1 (6 bases). Germline V gives CDR1 SNHLY, CDR2 FYNNEI. CDR3 length: 15 residues. Trimming pared 6 bases from V and 4 bases from J, leaving 19 bases between. The CDR3 nucleotides read TGTGCCAGCAGGAAAAACAGGGAGTTTTCTTACGAGCAGTACTTC. This sequence encodes CASRKNREFSYEQYF.

The chain recombines TRBV2 with TRBJ2-4, with TRBD2 identical over 9 bases. Germline V gene sequence: CDR1 SNHLY, CDR2 FYNNEI. CDR3 size: 17 residues. The J segment lost 0 bases and the V segment lost 6 bases, leaving 9 bases of the junction unmatched. The CDR3, as DNA: TGTGCCAGCAGAGGGTTCCTAGCGGGGTTAGCCAAAAACATTCAGTACTTC. Translating it yields CASRGFLAGLAKNIQYF.

This sequence joins TRBV18 and TRBJ1-5, with 7 bases aligning to TRBD1. Germline-derived CDR1 and CDR2 are KGHSH and LQKENI. V dropped 0 bases and J dropped 3; count of bases not matched to a gene: 5. This CDR3 region has 16 residues. CDR3 in DNA: TGTGCCAGCTCACCACCGACGGGGACAGACAATCAGCCCCAGCATTTT. This translates into CASSPPTGTDNQPQHF.

The chain employs TRBV6-5 and TRBJ1-1; TRBD1 is a possible D gene (6 bases). Germline CDR1 MNHEY, CDR2 SVGAGI. The V gene lost 6 bases and the J gene lost 0 bases, with 11 bases spanning the gap. There are 14 residues in the CDR3. CDR3 bases: TGTGCCAGCAGCCCAGGGGTTTTGAACACTGAAGCTTTCTTT. Translating it yields CASSPGVLNTEAFF.

CDR3 nucleotide sequence: TGCGCCAGCAGCCTTCTTCAGGGGGCGACTGCTTTCTTT. Amino acid sequence: CASSLLQGATAFF. This sequence joins TRBV4-3 and TRBJ1-1, with 8 nucleotides matching TRBD1. Trimming at V came to 4 bases and at J to 11 bases, leaving 9 bases not matched to a gene. The CDR3 has 13 amino acids. Germline V gene sequence: CDR1 LGHNA, CDR2 YSLEER.

This clone was picked up one time. The chain employs TRBV28 and TRBJ2-1, with a tentative D call TRBD2 (7 bases). Germline CDR1 MDHEN, CDR2 SYDVKM. Trimming stripped 8 bases from V and 4 bases from J, with 18 bases between. The CDR3 consists of 15 residues. This chain's CDR3 is CASLRVGGVYNEQFF. CDR3 bases: TGTGCCAGCCTGAGGGTAGGGGGGGTTTACAATGAGCAGTTCTTC. The variable domain in full, completed from reference TRBV28 and TRBJ2-1, reads DVKVTQSSRYLVKRTGEKVFLECVQDMDHENMFWYRQDPGLGLRLIYFSYDVKMKEKGDIPEGYSVSREKKERFSLILESASTNQTSMYLCASLRVGGVYNEQFFGPGTRLTVL.